This passage covers 21 T cell receptor beta chains from one sample sequenced in a study of read filtering for tumor transcriptome and immune sequencing. From 350 to 500 ng of RNA, a library with molecular barcoded alpha/delta and beta/gamma adaptors was made. TCRdb fed the reads into MiXCR, producing one record per CDR3 protein. The sample lists 50,000 or so distinct CDR3 sequences, 9% to 15% occurring once. What was sequenced was a population of CD138-negative cells sorted from bone marrow. The receptors shown here come from a donor at least 40 years old with multiple myeloma.

This clonotype was found many times. This CDR3 reads CASSLVVVGQETQYF. The CDR3 DNA follows: TGCGCCAGCAGCTTGGTGGTTGTGGGGCAAGAGACCCAGTACTTC. The chain couples TRBV5-1 to TRBJ2-5; D uncertain. The germline V gene has CDR1 SGHRS and CDR2 YFSETQ. V lost 0 bases and J lost 2, with 11 bases in between. CDR3 length: 15 residues.

Many counts were recorded for this clonotype. The CDR3: CAASDRASRKLFF. The CDR3 region has the DNA TGTGCCGCCTCGGACAGGGCTTCCCGGAAACTGTTTTTT. The rearrangement links TRBV24-1 to TRBJ1-4; 8 bases agree with TRBD1. The CDR3 loop spans 13 amino acids. CDR1 and CDR2 (germline): KGHDR, SFDVKD. J lost 11 bases, V lost 12 bases, and 13 bases had no gene match.

On this clonotype itself: A much larger clone differs from this one at a single base, so this may be a read error. The chain recombines TRBV29-1 with TRBJ2-3; D possibly corresponds to TRBD1 (5 bases). The DNA end is more similar to TRBJ1-5, so the J call may be wrong. This CDR3 contains 14 residues. Germline values: CDR1 SQVTM, CDR2 ANQGSEA. The CDR3 DNA sequence: TGCAGCGTTCGGGGCGGGGGAAGCACAGATACGCAGCATTTT. Its translation: CSVRGGGSTDTQHF.

This clonotype was picked up many times. The V call is TRBV5-1, the J call TRBJ2-7; TRBD1 aligns across 10 bases. J lost 3 bases, V lost 6 bases, and 9 bases had no gene match. Germline CDR1 and CDR2: SGHRS and YFSETQ. CDR3 length: 15 amino acids. Written as DNA, the CDR3 is TGCGCCAGCACCGACCGGGACAGGGGACGCTACGAGCAGTACTTC. Translating gives CASTDRDRGRYEQYF.

This clonotype was recorded at least ten times. The genes are TRBV29-1 and TRBJ2-7; tentatively, D is TRBD2 (5 bases). CDR3 length: 13 residues. CDR1 is SQVTM and CDR2 is ANQGSEA in the germline V gene. Trimming removed 8 bases at V and 5 bases at J, with 19 bases between. The CDR3 nucleotides are TGCAGCCCCATAGAGCGTCGGGGAAACGAGCAGTACTTC. Translated, it gives CSPIERRGNEQYF.

V and J are TRBV5-4 and TRBJ2-7, with 7 positions matching TRBD1. The length of the CDR3 is 16 residues. With 4 bases clipped from V and 0 bases from J, the junction kept 10 bases outside the gene matches. Per germline, CDR1 SGHNT and CDR2 YYREEE (reference sequence). The CDR3 region has the DNA TGTGCCAGCAGCCGGGACAGCGAAAAGAGCTCCTACGAGCAGTACTTC. Protein product: CASSRDSEKSSYEQYF.

Ten or more counts support this clonotype. This chain uses TRBV18 with TRBJ1-5; tentatively, D is TRBD1 (5 bases). Trimming shortened V by 3 bases and J by 3 bases, and 12 bases separated the two germline ends. CDR3 size: 15 residues. Germline CDR1 and CDR2: KGHSH and LQKENI. The CDR3 DNA reads TGTGCCAGCTCACCTGGGGCGCTTCTCAATCAGCCCCAGCATTTT. This gives the protein CASSPGALLNQPQHF.

This clonotype has a count of ten or more. V is TRBV28 and J is TRBJ2-6; tentative D call: TRBD1 (5 bases). V shed 5 bases and J shed 0 bases, with 8 bases lying between them. The CDR3 is 15 amino acids. CDR1 MDHEN and CDR2 SYDVKM come from the germline V gene. The CDR3 coding sequence is TGTGCCAGCAGTCGACAGTTCTCTGGGGCCAACGTCCTGACTTTC. This translates into CASSRQFSGANVLTF.

This clonotype was seen more than once but under ten times. V usage is TRBV5-6 and J usage is TRBJ1-2; unclear D gene. Trimming pared 4 bases from V and 8 bases from J, leaving 15 bases between. This CDR3 is 13 amino acids long. Germline lookup yields CDR1 SGHDT and CDR2 YYEEEE. The CDR3 DNA reads as TGTGCCAGCAGCCTGCTCGGTTCCTACGGCTACACCTTC. Residues: CASSLLGSYGYTF.

This clonotype was found many times. The chain employs TRBV5-1 and TRBJ2-6; the D gene is possibly TRBD1 (5 bases). Per germline, CDR1 SGHRS and CDR2 YFSETQ. There are 16 residues in the CDR3. Trimming shortened V by 1 base and J by 2 bases, and 10 bases separated the two germline ends. The CDR3 protein is CASSLTQVAGANVLTF. The DNA for the CDR3 is TGCGCCAGCAGCTTGACACAGGTGGCTGGGGCCAACGTCCTGACTTTC.

This clonotype was seen many times. J is TRBJ2-1 and V is TRBV5-4; D uncertain. From germline, CDR1 is SGHNT and CDR2 YYREEE (reference sequence). V lost 4 bases and J lost 7, with 21 bases in between. CDR3 length: 16 amino acids. The CDR3 here is CASSQAPYPEPNEQFF. The DNA for the CDR3 is TGTGCCAGCAGCCAAGCCCCCTACCCAGAACCTAATGAGCAGTTCTTC. Together with reference TRBV5-4 and TRBJ2-1, the CDR3 gives the full variable domain: ETGVTQSPTHLIKTRGQQVTLRCSSQSGHNTVSWYQQALGQGPQFIFQYYREEENGRGNFPPRFSGLQFPNYSSELNVNALELDDSALYLCASSQAPYPEPNEQFFGPGTRLTVL.

This clonotype was recorded many times. This chain connects TRBV2 to TRBJ2-3; 8 bases fit TRBD1. Germline lookup yields CDR1 SNHLY and CDR2 FYNNEI. The V gene end was trimmed by 3 bases and the J gene end by 6 bases; junction bases not matched to a gene: 11. The CDR3 is 16 residues long. This CDR3 is CASSDTGGVLGDTQYF. CDR3 DNA: TGTGCCAGCAGTGATACAGGGGGAGTACTTGGTGATACGCAGTATTTT.

As to this clonotype: A much larger clone lies a single base off, so this may be a read error. The rearrangement uses TRBV6-1 and TRBJ1-1, with a possible D match to TRBD1 (6 bases). The germline CDR1 and CDR2 sequences are MNHNS and SASEGT. The CDR3 is 14 amino acids. Trimming shortened V by 8 bases and J by 4 bases, and 17 bases separated the two germline ends. CDR3: CASPSVGGATEAFF. In DNA form, the CDR3 reads TGTGCCAGCCCCTCGGTGGGGGGGGCCACTGAAGCTTTCTTT.

This clonotype was picked up many times. The genes are TRBV5-1 and TRBJ2-2; weak D call: TRBD1 (5 bases). The CDR3 covers 15 residues. V shed 9 bases and J shed 6 bases, with 21 bases lying between them. Looked up from germline, CDR1 is SGHRS and CDR2 is YFSETQ. The CDR3 DNA is TGCGCCACGACAGTCAGCTCAAGGGGTCCCGGGGAGCTGTTTTTT. Translating it yields CATTVSSRGPGELFF.

The gene calls are TRBV19 and TRBJ1-5, with D hard to call. V lost 5 bases and J 3 bases, leaving 8 bases between the germline ends. From germline, CDR1 is LNHDA and CDR2 SQIVND (reference sequence). CDR3 size: 13 residues. The CDR3 is CASSVRFNQPQHF. Written as DNA, the CDR3 is TGTGCCAGTAGTGTCAGGTTCAATCAGCCCCAGCATTTT.

This clonotype appeared many times. The chain links TRBV24-1 to TRBJ1-5; 7 bases align to TRBD1. This CDR3 is 14 amino acids long. Per the germline V gene, CDR1 is KGHDR and CDR2 is SFDVKD. Losses at the gene ends were 3 bases for V and 6 bases for J; bases not matched to a gene: 4. The DNA for the CDR3 is TGTGCCACCAGTGATGACAGGGTCTTTCAGCCCCAGCATTTT. As protein: CATSDDRVFQPQHF.

This clonotype was recorded at least ten times. The CDR3 region is CASSRGLETQYF. CDR3 coding DNA: TGTGCCAGCAGCAGGGGTTTGGAGACCCAGTACTTC. The J gene is TRBJ2-5, the V gene TRBV7-9; D is possibly TRBD1 (5 bases). CDR1 is SEHNR and CDR2 is FQNEAQ in the germline V gene (reference sequence). This CDR3 is 12 amino acids long. Trimming left V 5 bases short and J 5 bases short, with 9 bases between.

This clonotype was observed many times. In DNA form, the CDR3 reads TGCAGTGCTACTGGACTAGCGGATGCGGATACGCAGTATTTT. It encodes CSATGLADADTQYF. The chain joins TRBV20-1 to TRBJ2-3; 10 nucleotides agree with TRBD2. V shed 4 bases and J 6 bases; nucleotides not matched to a gene: 7. This CDR3 is 14 amino acids long. Germline V gene data show CDR1 as DFQATT and CDR2 as SNEGSKA (reference sequence).

This clonotype has a count of ten or more. This chain links TRBV2 with TRBJ1-4; no clear D. Per germline, CDR1 SNHLY and CDR2 FYNNEI. The CDR3 extends over 15 amino acids. V was trimmed by 6 bases and J by 4 bases, leaving 15 bases between them. CDR3 protein: CASRERTGINEKLFF. The CDR3, as DNA: TGTGCCAGCAGGGAAAGGACCGGGATTAATGAAAAACTGTTTTTT.

This clonotype was picked up many times. V and J are TRBV12-3 or TRBV12-4 and TRBJ2-5; the D call may be TRBD1 or TRBD2 (6 bases each). The CDR3 is 16 residues long. Trimming took 0 bases from V and 5 from J, leaving 16 bases between them. CDR3 sequence: CASSLALRGALETQYF. CDR3 sequence (DNA): TGTGCCAGCAGTTTAGCGCTGAGGGGGGCTTTGGAGACCCAGTACTTC.

This clonotype was recorded at least ten times. The rearrangement links TRBV7-3 to TRBJ1-1, with a weak D call TRBD1 (5 bases). This CDR3 region has 14 residues. CDR1 and CDR2 from the germline V gene are SGHTA and FQGTGA. V lost 3 bases and J lost 3, with 11 bases in between. The CDR3 nucleotides read TGTGCCAGCAGCTTTAACCAGGGTGACACTGAAGCTTTCTTT. Translating gives CASSFNQGDTEAFF.